The following is a T cell receptor (beta chain) sequence with its context. Its specificity is unknown. The sample originates from a study of OX40 agonist ivuxolimab in advanced cancers. About the research overall: Intravenous ivuxolimab was administered to patients every 2 weeks at 0.01 to 10 mg/kg. The study's findings and limits: Several nonresponders also turned out to have low normalized T-cell clonal expansion. Low clonal expansion, among the lowest seen, marked partial responders at 0.1-3.0 mg/kg.

Assay: immunoSEQ multiplex PCR; the TCRdb copy retains only in-frame clones and omits some. Of tens of thousands of clones listed, about 88% were seen once; the top ten hold approximately 0.3%. Any history of autoimmune disease or systemic immunosuppression disqualified patients. This TCR derives from an adult with an advanced solid tumor such as melanoma, head and neck, liver or kidney cancer. The sample in question was CD4+ or CD8+ T cells sorted from blood, obtained in a trial of the OX40 agonist ivuxolimab.

This CDR3 is CATTTRGINSPLHF. CDR3 in DNA: TGTGCCACGACCACCCGGGGGATCAATTCACCCCTCCACTTT. The chain couples TRBV6-5 to TRBJ1-6; a weak D match, TRBD1 (5 bases). The CDR3 loop spans 14 amino acids. Germline loops: CDR1 MNHEY, CDR2 SVGAGI. Trimming took off 10 bases at V and 7 bases at J, with 17 bases between the two ends.